The clone carrying this T cell receptor beta chain was counted between two and nine times. The data originate from a study of T-cell reconstitution after alpha-beta-depleted transplantation in children. The TCRbeta library was prepared with unique molecular identifiers. In TCRdb, the PCR reads were re-called with MiXCR into one record per CDR3 protein. This sample has around 380,000 distinct CDR3 sequences; about a tenth occur once, and the top ten carry approximately 5%. CDR1 and CDR2 (germline): SGHVS, FQNEAQ. Trimming took off 5 bases at V and 0 bases at J, with 17 bases between the two ends. CDR3 length equals 17 residues.

Specimen: PBMCs from the stem cell graft donor, collected from the stem cell graft. The origin of this receptor is a human donor who donated a stem cell graft to a child with acute myeloid leukemia. The genes are TRBV7-8 and TRBJ1-3; maybe TRBD1 (5 bases). CDR3 protein: CASSPRRAGPSGNTIYF. The CDR3 coding sequence is TGTGCCAGCAGCCCGCGCAGGGCGGGCCCCTCTGGAAACACCATATATTTT. Filled out from reference TRBV7-8 and TRBJ1-3, the complete variable domain reads GAGVSQSPRYKVAKRGQDVALRCDPISGHVSLFWYQQALGQGPEFLTYFQNEAQLDKSGLPSDRFFAERPEGSVSTLKIQRTQQEDSAVYLCASSPRRAGPSGNTIYFGEGSWLTVV.